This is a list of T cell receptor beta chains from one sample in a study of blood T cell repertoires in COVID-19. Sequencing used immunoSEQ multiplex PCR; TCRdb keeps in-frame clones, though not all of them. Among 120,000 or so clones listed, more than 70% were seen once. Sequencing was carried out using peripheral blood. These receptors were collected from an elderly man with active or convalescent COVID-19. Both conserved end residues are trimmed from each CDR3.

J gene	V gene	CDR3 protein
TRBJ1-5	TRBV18	ASSPGQDSNQPQH
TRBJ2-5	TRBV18	ASSTSGTLYQTQY
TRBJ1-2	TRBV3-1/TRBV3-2	ASSQDVRVYGYT
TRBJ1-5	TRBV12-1	APTFGREGQPQH
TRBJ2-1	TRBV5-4	ASSLGLGRGANNEQF
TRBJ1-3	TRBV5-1	ASSTAGASGNTIY
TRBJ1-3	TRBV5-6	ASSLYGGTRGNTIY
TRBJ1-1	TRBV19	ASSIQGGATEAF
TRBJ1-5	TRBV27	ASSFGGNNQPQH
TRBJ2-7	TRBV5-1	ASSLEGQGAYEQY
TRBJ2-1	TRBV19	ASSISGGGPGGEQF
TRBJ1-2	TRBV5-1	ASSLKLDTGYT
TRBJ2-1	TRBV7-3	ASSLRTSGGAPSSYNEQF
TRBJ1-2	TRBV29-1	SVGGGYPSFNYGYT
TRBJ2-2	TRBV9	ASSGAGELF
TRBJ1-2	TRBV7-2	ASSLAGENYGYT
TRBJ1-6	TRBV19	ASSSTGTDGNSPLH
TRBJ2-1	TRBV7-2	ASSLGTGNYNEQF
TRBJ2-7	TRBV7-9	ASSPGLGTSGGSYEQY
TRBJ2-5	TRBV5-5	ASTRRGGPETQY
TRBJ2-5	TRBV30	AWSPPVLRETQY
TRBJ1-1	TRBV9	ASSVGVDTEAF
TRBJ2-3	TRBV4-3	ASSQEIPTGADTQY
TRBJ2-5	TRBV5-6	ASSFTGEETQY
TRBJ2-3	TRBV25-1	ASSDFATGGSTDTQY
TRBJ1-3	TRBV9	ASSVALGAPDSGNTIY
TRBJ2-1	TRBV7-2	ASRGTGGSYNEQF
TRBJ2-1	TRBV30	AWIVPSGLGYNQQF
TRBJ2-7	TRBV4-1	ASSQTDRLHYEQY
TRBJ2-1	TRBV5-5	ASSFGANEQF
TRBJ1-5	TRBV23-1	ASSPGTENQPQH
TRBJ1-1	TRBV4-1	ASSLRGPGDTEAF
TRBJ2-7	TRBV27	ASSSRRQGPYEQY
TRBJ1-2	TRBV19	ASSSGQGARGYT
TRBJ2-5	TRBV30	AWSFSRGAKETQY
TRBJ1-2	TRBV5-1	ASSIRQGAEGYT
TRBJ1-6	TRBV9	ASSVGGQYNSPLH
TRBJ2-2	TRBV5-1	ASSPTSDRVFGELF
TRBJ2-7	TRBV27	ASSLIQGGDEQY
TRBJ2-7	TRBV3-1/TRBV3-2	ASSRSGGASYEQY
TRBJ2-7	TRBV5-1	ASSSGQEPIEQY
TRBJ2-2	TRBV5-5	ASSWAPQGVSGELF
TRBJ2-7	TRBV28	ASTRTGAYEQY
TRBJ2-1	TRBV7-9	ASSLALGTLGAEQF
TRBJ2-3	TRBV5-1	ASSLHPGVRTDTQY
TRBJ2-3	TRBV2	ASSDRSTDTQY
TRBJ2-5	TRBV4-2	ASSHQGTQETQY